The clone carrying this T cell receptor (beta chain) was seen a handful of times. Its cognate antigen is unknown. The sample belongs to a study of a mutant IDH1 vaccine in newly diagnosed glioma. For the study at large: The sex distribution of treated patients was approximately 62% male and around 40% female, with a mean age of around 40 years.

Study-wide findings and caveats: Apparently, pseudoprogression bore no relation to changes among the top peripheral T cell clonotypes.

Time point given: week 35, safety follow-up. A 20-mer mutant IDH1 peptide at 300 ug was injected subcutaneously with topical imiquimod. The vaccination schedule gave patients eight doses in weeks 1, 3, 5, 7, 11, 15, 19 and 23. Germline CDR1 is SGHVS and CDR2 is FQNEAQ. V gave up 2 bases and J gave up 0 bases, with 10 bases separating them. The CDR3 totals 15 residues. The data were produced by immunoSEQ multiplex PCR, yet TCRdb's version contains in-frame clones alone and is incomplete. Found here are fewer than 30,000 clones, 83% of them singletons; the top ten hold around 31%. The clonotype was recovered from a man aged 25-40 years with glioma. Material: PBMCs, obtained from a glioma patient whose treatment included an IDH1 peptide vaccine. The chain carries TRBV7-8 and TRBJ1-1; D is uncertain. CDR3: CASSLRRAMNTEAFF. In DNA, the CDR3 is TGTGCCAGCAGCTTAAGGCGGGCAATGAACACTGAAGCTTTCTTT.